This TCR beta chain was sequenced during a study of blood T cells in healthy people across ages (dated by TCRdb to between 2014 and 2017). As for the study more broadly: In model experiments, roughly one uniquely barcoded TCR beta cDNA molecule per two T cells was captured by template switching. Donors of different ages were randomly distributed across sequencing lanes to avoid experimental bias. The donors were split into four age groups: young (average around 16 years), middle-aged (around 37), aged (roughly 60) and long-lived (approximately 80). Using deep sequencing normalized with unique cDNA molecular identifiers, the study measured how TCR beta repertoire diversity changes with age. The study analyzed two additional independent replicas of 1 million unique cDNA reads from the same blood draw for two donors, one aged 18 to 29 and one aged 80 or older. Paper-wide results and their limitations: Compared with the aged group, more naive CD4+ T cells, fewer expanded clones and increased TCR diversity were shown by the long-lived group, suggesting age selection. Estimates of total diversity based on one million sequenced T cells were considered lower bounds and underestimates. Because the CMV infection status of the donors was unknown, age-related changes in expanded clonotypes may potentially have been confounded. Observed TCR beta diversity per million T cells fell roughly linearly with age, and a significant reduction was already apparent by age around 40. There was a strong correlation between observed TCR beta diversity and the percentage of naive T cells measured by flow cytometry. Because profiling used bulk unsorted PBMCs, naive and antigen-experienced compartments could not be compared conclusively.

Donors were a few dozen systemically healthy Caucasian individuals from Russia aged roughly 6 to 95 years. About 10 milliliters of peripheral blood were collected from each donor into EDTA-treated Vacutainer tubes. Ficoll-Paque density-gradient centrifugation was used to isolate PBMCs, with at least 7 million obtained per sample. Total RNA, at least 5 micrograms per sample, was extracted from PBMCs with Trizol reagent. For every donor, flow cytometry on a PBMC aliquot measured the percentage of naive CD45RAhigh/CD27high T cells. Trimming takes 0 bases from V and 6 bases from J, and the germline ends sit 23 bases apart. Via the germline V gene, CDR1 is MGHRA and CDR2 YSYEKL. The CDR3 has 18 amino acids, counting the end cysteine and phenylalanine. Only the CDR3 part of the read is kept: 54 bases, read in frame from the first base. A word on this clonotype: The antigen it binds to is not known. No clone much larger than this one lies a single base away; base qualities are absent.

Receptor amplification or capture employed 5' RACE. Sequencing was performed on an Illumina HiSeq 2500. The second PCR ran for roughly 7 to 12 cycles and used a J-beta primer mix along with a sample-barcoded 5' primer. A unique molecular identifier was introduced onto each TCR beta cDNA molecule by a template-switch 5' adaptor carrying 12 random nucleotides. Each sample yielded at least 2.5 million CDR3-containing paired-end reads. First-strand cDNA was synthesized from all RNA with the Mint cDNA synthesis kit, primed by a TRBC-specific oligonucleotide. Following uracil-DNA glycosylase treatment, a first 18-cycle PCR with universal primers M1SS and BC2_uni_R was performed on all cDNA. The authors processed their data as follows. Normalization of each sample was performed by random selection of 1 million high-quality reads, each carrying a distinct molecular identifier. Instead of being binned into consensus sequences, reads that shared molecular identifiers were thrown out. MiTCR, run with a Q25 quality threshold and the strictest error-elimination algorithm, handled CDR3 identification, clonotype clustering and error correction. Lower-bound total TCR beta diversity was estimated with a nonparametric unseen species model using Euler transformation. The raw public data were reprocessed by TCRdb itself: fastp quality trimming at Q25, MiXCR clonotype calling, in-frame beta chains only. Every entry covers one CDR3 protein and lists the most common genes and DNA from its rows. For this entry, the V and J calls and clone size follow TCRdb and not the study's own pipeline. Within this sample are about 720,000 distinct CDR3 sequences, with 22% of them counted one time only. The top ten constitute around a fifth of the sample.

The TCR sequence derives from a man aged 65-85 years in good health. This chain joins TRBV4-1 to TRBJ1-1, with the D gene not clear enough to name. Sequenced material: blood. DNA sequence: TGCGCCAGCAGCCAAGATGGAGGCACGGGTAGGGTTGATTCTGAAGCTTTCTTT. This gives the protein CASSQDGGTGRVDSEAFF.